This TCR beta chain was found in a study of early T cells in non-severe SARS-CoV-2 infection. Study information: Investigators sequenced bulk RNA drawn from unsorted whole blood, and chains remained unpaired. Whole-study results and caveats: Private and CD4 specificities were missed by VDJdb matching, which favored anti-spike CD8 responses.

Of note for this clonotype: Its antigen is currently unknown.

Unique molecular identifiers were added to individual cDNA molecules. Using its own MiXCR run on the 5' RACE reads, TCRdb lists one record per CDR3 protein. The table lists about 66,000 distinct CDR3 sequences, around 9% of them singletons. The CDR3 spans 14 residues. V trimming: 7 bases; J trimming: 0 bases; junction bases outside the gene matches: 7. Germline V gives CDR1 SQVTM, CDR2 ANQGSEA. J is TRBJ2-7 and V is TRBV29-1, with 9 bases fitting TRBD1. This TCR was recovered from an adult who was a healthcare worker with PCR-confirmed SARS-CoV-2 infection or an uninfected control (not recorded which). The sample comprised whole blood. DNA of the CDR3: TGCAGCGCCGAAAAACAGGGGGCCTCCTACGAGCAGTACTTC. This translates into CSAEKQGASYEQYF.